This TCR beta chain derives from a study of identical twins. V shed 2 bases and J shed 5 bases, with 17 bases lying between them. Germline CDR1 is KGHDR and CDR2 is SFDVKD. This CDR3 has 17 amino acids. The sample holds a few counts of this clonotype. TCRdb re-analysed the 5' RACE reads in MiXCR, keeping a single row per CDR3 protein. The data show 700,000 to 950,000 distinct CDR3 sequences, roughly an eighth seen once. Separately, the same data were catalogued under a study of yellow fever vaccine responses in identical twins.

The sequenced material came from PBMCs. The chain employs TRBV24-1 and TRBJ2-2; D unresolved. This TCR derives from a woman between 18 and 29 years old in good health. The CDR3 sequence is CATSDYPGLHGTGELFF. CDR3 DNA: TGTGCCACCAGTGATTACCCTGGGTTACATGGGACCGGGGAGCTGTTTTTT.